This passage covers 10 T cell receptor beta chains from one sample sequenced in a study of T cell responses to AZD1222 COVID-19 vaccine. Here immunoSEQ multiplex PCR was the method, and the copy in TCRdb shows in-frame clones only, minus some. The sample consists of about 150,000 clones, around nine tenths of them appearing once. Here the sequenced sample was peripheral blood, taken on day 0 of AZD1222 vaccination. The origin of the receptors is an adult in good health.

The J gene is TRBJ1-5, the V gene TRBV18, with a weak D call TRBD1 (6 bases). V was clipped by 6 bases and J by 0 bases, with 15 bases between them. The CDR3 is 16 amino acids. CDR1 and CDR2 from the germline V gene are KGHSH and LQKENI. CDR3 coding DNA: TGTGCCAGCTCTCACACAGGGTCAAATAGCAATCAGCCCCAGCATTTT. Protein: CASSHTGSNSNQPQHF.

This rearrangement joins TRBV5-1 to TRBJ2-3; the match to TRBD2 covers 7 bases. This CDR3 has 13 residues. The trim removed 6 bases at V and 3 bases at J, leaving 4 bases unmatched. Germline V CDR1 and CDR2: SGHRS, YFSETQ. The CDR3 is CASTRGGTDTQYF. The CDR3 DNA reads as TGCGCCAGCACCCGCGGGGGTACAGATACGCAGTATTTT.

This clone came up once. CDR3 bases: TGTGCCAGCAGCCGGGGCGGGAGCAACGAGCAGTACTTC. It encodes CASSRGGSNEQYF. The chain carries TRBV3-1 (or the pseudogene TRBV3-2) and TRBJ2-7; 7 nucleotides line up with TRBD2. V gave up 4 bases and J gave up 5 bases; unmatched junction bases: 5. The CDR3 length is 13 residues. The V gene's germline CDR1 is LGHDT and CDR2 YNNKEL (reference sequence).

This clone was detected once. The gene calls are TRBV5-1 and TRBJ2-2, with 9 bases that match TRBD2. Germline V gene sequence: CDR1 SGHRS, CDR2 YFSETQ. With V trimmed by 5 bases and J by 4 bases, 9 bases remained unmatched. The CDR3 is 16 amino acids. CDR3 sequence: CASRKSGGISTGELFF. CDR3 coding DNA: TGCGCCAGCAGGAAAAGCGGGGGGATAAGCACCGGGGAGCTGTTTTTT.

The CDR3, as DNA: TGTGCCAGCAGCCTCCCTACAGGGATGGGGTCACCCCTCCACTTT. Translated, it gives CASSLPTGMGSPLHF. V is TRBV7-2 and J is TRBJ1-6; possible D gene TRBD1, 6 bases. Trimming pared 5 bases from V and 10 bases from J, leaving 18 bases between. CDR3 length: 15 residues. CDR1 and CDR2 (germline): SGHTA, FQGNSA. Full variable domain (missing parts from reference TRBV7-2 and TRBJ1-6): GAGVSQSPSNKVTEKGKDVELRCDPISGHTALYWYRQSLGQGLEFLIYFQGNSAPDKSGLPSDRFSAERTGGSVSTLTIQRTQQEDSAVYLCASSLPTGMGSPLHFGNGTRLTVT.

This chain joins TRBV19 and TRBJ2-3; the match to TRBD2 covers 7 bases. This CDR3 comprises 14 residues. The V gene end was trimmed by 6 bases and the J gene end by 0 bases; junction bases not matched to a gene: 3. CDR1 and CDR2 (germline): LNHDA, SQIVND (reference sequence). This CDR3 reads CASRAGVSTDTQYF. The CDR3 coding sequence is TGTGCCAGTAGGGCGGGGGTTAGCACAGATACGCAGTATTTT.

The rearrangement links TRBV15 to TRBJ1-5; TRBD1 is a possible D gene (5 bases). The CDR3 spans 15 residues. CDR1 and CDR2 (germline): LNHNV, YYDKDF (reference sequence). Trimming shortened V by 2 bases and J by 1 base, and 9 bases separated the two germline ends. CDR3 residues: CATSRPGPSNQPQHF. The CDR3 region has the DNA TGTGCCACCAGCAGACCGGGACCCAGCAATCAGCCCCAGCATTTT. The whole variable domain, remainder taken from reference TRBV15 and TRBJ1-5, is DAMVIQNPRYQVTQFGKPVTLSCSQTLNHNVMYWYQQKSSQAPKLLFHYYDKDFNNEADTPDNFQSRRPNTSFCFLDIRSPGLGDTAMYLCATSRPGPSNQPQHFGDGTRLSIL.

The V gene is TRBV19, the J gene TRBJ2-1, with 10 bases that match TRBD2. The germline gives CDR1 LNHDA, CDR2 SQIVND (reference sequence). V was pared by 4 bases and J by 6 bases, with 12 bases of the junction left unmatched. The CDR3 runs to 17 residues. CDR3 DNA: TGTGCCAGTAGTAACGCCCCGGGTAGCGGGAGGATCAATGAGCAGTTCTTC. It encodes CASSNAPGSGRINEQFF.

The CDR3 loop reads CASSPTGGPYEQYF. The CDR3 coding sequence is TGTGCCAGCAGCCCGACAGGGGGCCCCTACGAGCAGTACTTC. This chain connects TRBV7-2 to TRBJ2-7; TRBD1 aligns across 10 bases. V was clipped by 5 bases and J by 2 bases; unmatched bases: 3. The germline V gene has CDR1 SGHTA and CDR2 FQGNSA. This CDR3 is built from 14 residues.

The CDR3 spells CASSGPDPGEQYF. CDR3 DNA sequence: TGTGCCAGCAGCGGCCCGGATCCCGGCGAGCAGTACTTC. The chain carries TRBV9 and TRBJ2-7; D is unclear. Germline CDR1 and CDR2: SGDLS and YYNGEE. This CDR3 comprises 13 residues. V was pared by 3 bases and J by 6 bases, with 13 bases between.